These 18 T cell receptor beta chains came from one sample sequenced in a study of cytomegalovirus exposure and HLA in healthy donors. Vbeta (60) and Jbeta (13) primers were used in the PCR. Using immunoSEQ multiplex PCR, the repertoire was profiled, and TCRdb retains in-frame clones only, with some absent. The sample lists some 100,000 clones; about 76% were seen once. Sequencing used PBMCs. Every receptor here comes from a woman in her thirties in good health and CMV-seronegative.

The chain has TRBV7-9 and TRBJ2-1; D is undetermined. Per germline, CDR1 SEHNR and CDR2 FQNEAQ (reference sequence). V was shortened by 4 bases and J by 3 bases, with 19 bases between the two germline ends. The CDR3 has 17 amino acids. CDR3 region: CASSSVITVTLYNEQFF. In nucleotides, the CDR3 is TGTGCCAGCAGCTCCGTCATTACAGTTACCCTCTACAATGAGCAGTTCTTC. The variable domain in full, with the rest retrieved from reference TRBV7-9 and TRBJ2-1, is DTGVSQNPRHKITKRGQNVTFRCDPISEHNRLYWYRQTLGQGPEFLTYFQNEAQLEKSRLLSDRFSAERPKGSFSTLEIQRTEQGDSAMYLCASSSVITVTLYNEQFFGPGTRLTVL.

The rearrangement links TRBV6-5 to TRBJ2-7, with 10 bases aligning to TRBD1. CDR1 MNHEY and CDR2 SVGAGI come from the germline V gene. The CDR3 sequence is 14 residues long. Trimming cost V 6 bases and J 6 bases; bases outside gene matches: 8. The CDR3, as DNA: TGTGCCAGCAGACTGGGGACAGGGGCCGGCGAGCAGTACTTC. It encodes CASRLGTGAGEQYF.

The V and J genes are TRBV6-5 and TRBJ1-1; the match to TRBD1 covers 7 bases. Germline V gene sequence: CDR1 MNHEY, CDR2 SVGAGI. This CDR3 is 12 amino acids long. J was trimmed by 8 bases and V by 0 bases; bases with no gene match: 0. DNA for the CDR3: TGTGCCAGCAGTTACTCAGGGGGCGAAGCTTTCTTT. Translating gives CASSYSGGEAFF.

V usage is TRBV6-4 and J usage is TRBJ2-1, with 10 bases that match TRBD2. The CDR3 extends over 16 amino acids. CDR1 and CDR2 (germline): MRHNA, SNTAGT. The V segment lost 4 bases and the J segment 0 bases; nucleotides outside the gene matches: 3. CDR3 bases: TGTGCCAGCAGTGTACTAGCGGGGAGCTCCTACAATGAGCAGTTCTTC. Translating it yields CASSVLAGSSYNEQFF.

The DNA for the CDR3 is TGTGCCAGCAGCGTAGGCGGGATCGAGACCCAGTACTTC. It encodes CASSVGGIETQYF. The J gene is TRBJ2-5, the V gene TRBV9, with D perhaps TRBD2 (6 bases). The V gene's germline CDR1 is SGDLS and CDR2 YYNGEE. The CDR3 has 13 residues. The ends were cut back, 0 bases at V and 5 bases at J, with 8 bases in the middle.

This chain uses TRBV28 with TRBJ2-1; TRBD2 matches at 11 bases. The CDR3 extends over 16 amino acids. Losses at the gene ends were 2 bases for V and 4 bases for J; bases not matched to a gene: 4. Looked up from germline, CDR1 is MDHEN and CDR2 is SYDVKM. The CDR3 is CASSLSGTSGYNEQFF. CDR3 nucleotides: TGTGCCAGCAGTTTAAGCGGGACTAGCGGTTACAATGAGCAGTTCTTC.

The CDR3 region has the DNA TGTGCCAGCAGCCAAGTTTTCCCGTACGAGCAGTACTTC. This translates into CASSQVFPYEQYF. The J gene is TRBJ2-7, the V gene TRBV4-2, with D uncertain. The V and J ends lost 1 base and 4 bases respectively, with 8 bases between them. The CDR3 is made up of 13 amino acids. CDR1 is LGHNA and CDR2 is YNFKEQ in the germline V gene.

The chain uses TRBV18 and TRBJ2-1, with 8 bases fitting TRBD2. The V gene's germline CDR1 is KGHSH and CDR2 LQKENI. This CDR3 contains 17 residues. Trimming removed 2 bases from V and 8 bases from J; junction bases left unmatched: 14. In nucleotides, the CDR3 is TGTGCCAGCTCACCAACGAGCCGGGAGGGCGGATTTGATGAGCAGTTCTTC. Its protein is CASSPTSREGGFDEQFF.

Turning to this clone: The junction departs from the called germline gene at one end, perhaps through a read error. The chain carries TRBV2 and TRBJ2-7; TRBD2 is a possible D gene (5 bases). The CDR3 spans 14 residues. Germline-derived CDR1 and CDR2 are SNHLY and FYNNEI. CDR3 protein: CATRGLLTSYGQYF. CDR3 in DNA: TGTGCCACACGAGGACTCTTGACCTCCTACGGGCAGTACTTC.

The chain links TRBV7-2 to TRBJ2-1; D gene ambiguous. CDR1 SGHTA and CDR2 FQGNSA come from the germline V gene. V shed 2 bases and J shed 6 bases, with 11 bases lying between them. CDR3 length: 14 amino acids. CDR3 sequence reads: CASSLISPLNEQFF. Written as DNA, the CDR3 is TGTGCCAGCAGCTTAATATCCCCTCTCAATGAGCAGTTCTTC.

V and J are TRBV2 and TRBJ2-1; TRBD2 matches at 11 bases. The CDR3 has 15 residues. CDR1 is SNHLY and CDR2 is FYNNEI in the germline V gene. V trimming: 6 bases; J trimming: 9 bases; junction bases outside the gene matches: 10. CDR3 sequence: CASSALAGVSGEQFF. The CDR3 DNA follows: TGTGCCAGCAGCGCACTAGCGGGAGTTTCGGGTGAGCAGTTCTTC.

CDR3 sequence: CASSLVGLQGTQYF. The DNA of the CDR3 is TGTGCCAGCAGCTTAGTGGGCCTCCAGGGGACCCAGTACTTC. The chain has TRBV7-2 and TRBJ2-5, with D tentatively TRBD1 (5 bases). Trimming stripped 1 base from V and 7 bases from J, with 13 bases between. Germline V gene data show CDR1 as SGHTA and CDR2 as FQGNSA. The CDR3 runs to 14 residues. The full variable domain, in which reference TRBV7-2 and TRBJ2-5 provide the parts outside the CDR3, is GAGVSQSPSNKVTEKGKDVELRCDPISGHTALYWYRQSLGQGLEFLIYFQGNSAPDKSGLPSDRFSAERTGGSVSTLTIQRTQQEDSAVYLCASSLVGLQGTQYFGPGTRLLVL.

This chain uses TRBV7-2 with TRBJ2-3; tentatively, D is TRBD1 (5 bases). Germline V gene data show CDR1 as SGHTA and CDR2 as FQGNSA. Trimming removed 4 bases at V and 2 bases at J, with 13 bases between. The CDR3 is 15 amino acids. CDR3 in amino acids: CASSYTGLPTDTQYF. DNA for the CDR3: TGTGCCAGCAGCTATACAGGTCTCCCCACAGATACGCAGTATTTT.

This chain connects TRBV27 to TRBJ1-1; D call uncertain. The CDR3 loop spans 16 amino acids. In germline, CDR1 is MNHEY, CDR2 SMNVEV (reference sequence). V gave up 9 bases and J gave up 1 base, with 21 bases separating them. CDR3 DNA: TGTGCCAGTAGACTATTCCCGGGAGATCAGAACACTGAAGCTTTCTTT. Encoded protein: CASRLFPGDQNTEAFF.

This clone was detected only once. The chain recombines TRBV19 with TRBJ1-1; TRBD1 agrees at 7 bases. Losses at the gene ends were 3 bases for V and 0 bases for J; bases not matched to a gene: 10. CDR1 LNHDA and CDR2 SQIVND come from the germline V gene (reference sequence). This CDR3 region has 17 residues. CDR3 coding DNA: TGTGCCAGTAGTATCCGAGGGGGCTGGAGTATGAACACTGAAGCTTTCTTT. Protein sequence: CASSIRGGWSMNTEAFF. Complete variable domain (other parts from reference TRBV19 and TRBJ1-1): DGGITQSPKYLFRKEGQNVTLSCEQNLNHDAMYWYRQDPGQGLRLIYYSQIVNDFQKGDIAEGYSVSREKKESFPLTVTSAQKNPTAFYLCASSIRGGWSMNTEAFFGQGTRLTVV.

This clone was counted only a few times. The CDR3 here is CASSPGGTQYF. In DNA, the CDR3 is TGTGCCAGCAGCCCGGGGGGTACGCAGTATTTT. V is TRBV25-1 and J is TRBJ2-3; 7 nucleotides line up with TRBD2. The germline gives CDR1 MGHDK, CDR2 SYGVNS. The CDR3 has 11 amino acids. J was trimmed by 8 bases and V by 6 bases; bases with no gene match: 2.

In nucleotides, the CDR3 is TGTGCCAGCAGTTCCCCTGGGACTAGCGGAGACTCTAGCACAGATACGCAGTATTTT. As protein: CASSSPGTSGDSSTDTQYF. The rearrangement links TRBV28 to TRBJ2-3; the match to TRBD2 covers 11 bases. Trimming took 4 bases from V and 0 from J; bases not matched to a gene: 12. The CDR3 totals 19 residues. CDR1 is MDHEN and CDR2 is SYDVKM in the germline V gene.

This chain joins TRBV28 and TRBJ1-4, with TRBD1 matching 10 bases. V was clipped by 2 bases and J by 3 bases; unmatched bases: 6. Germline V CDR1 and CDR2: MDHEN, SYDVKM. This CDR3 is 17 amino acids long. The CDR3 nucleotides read TGTGCCAGCAGTTTAGGGACAGGGGAGTTCCCTAATGAAAAACTGTTTTTT. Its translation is CASSLGTGEFPNEKLFF. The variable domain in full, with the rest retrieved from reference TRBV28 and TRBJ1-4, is DVKVTQSSRYLVKRTGEKVFLECVQDMDHENMFWYRQDPGLGLRLIYFSYDVKMKEKGDIPEGYSVSREKKERFSLILESASTNQTSMYLCASSLGTGEFPNEKLFFGSGTQLSVL.